This T cell receptor beta chain appears in the sequencing data of a study of blood T cell repertoires in COVID-19. Study-wide background: Sources were T cells, B-cell-depleted T cells, or PBMCs; the material itself was cDNA or gDNA.

As processed by the authors: Amplified reference gene primers provided the basis for estimating nucleated cell counts. TCRdb keeps only in-frame clones here, not all; method: immunoSEQ multiplex PCR. That table furnishes V, J and clone size, whereas the DNA furnished D and trimming. The sample yields a few hundred thousand clones, more than 65% seen once. This CDR3 has 14 amino acids. The germline V and J ends were trimmed by 2 bases and 2 bases, with 11 bases remaining between them. CDR1 and CDR2 from the germline V gene are SGHKS and YYEKEE (reference sequence). This clone was counted once. Sequencing used peripheral blood. The genes are TRBV5-5 and TRBJ2-7; D is perhaps TRBD1 (6 bases). This sequence originates from a woman of 80 years or more with acute or convalescent COVID-19. CDR3 in amino acids: CASSLLRGAYEQYF. CDR3 sequence (DNA): TGTGCCAGCAGCTTACTCAGGGGTGCCTACGAGCAGTACTTC.